This is a list of T cell receptor beta chains from one sample in a study of blood T cell repertoires in COVID-19. Repertoires were generated with immunoSEQ multiplex PCR, while TCRdb's copy carries only in-frame clones and drops some. Seen here are 80,000 to 90,000 clones, approximately 86% observed once, and the top ten hold 4.5% to 5.5%. What was sequenced was peripheral blood. These receptors were collected from a man aged 35-49 years with acute or convalescent COVID-19. The CDR3 runs from the conserved cysteine through the conserved F or W. A D gene is named only where the DNA matches it firmly. The size of a clone is reported for some rows only, either as once, few or many, or as a class for expanded clones.

cdr3_length: 15
d_call: NA
v_call: TRBV7-2
clone_size: NA
j_call: TRBJ1-2
cdr3_nt: TGTGCCAGCAGCTTAGTGGGGACGACAGGTTATGGCTACACCTTC
cdr3_aa: CASSLVGTTGYGYTF

cdr3_length: 13
d_call: TRBD1
v_call: TRBV6-2/TRBV6-3
clone_size: NA
j_call: TRBJ1-2
cdr3_nt: TGTGCCAGCAACCCGACAGGGGACTATGGCTACACCTTC
cdr3_aa: CASNPTGDYGYTF

cdr3_length: 14
d_call: NA
v_call: TRBV7-2
clone_size: NA
j_call: TRBJ1-5
cdr3_nt: TGTGCCAGCAGCTTAGACAGAAATATTCAGCCCCAGCATTTT
cdr3_aa: CASSLDRNIQPQHF

cdr3_length: 16
d_call: TRBD2
v_call: TRBV5-1
clone_size: NA
j_call: TRBJ2-7
cdr3_nt: TGCGCCAGCAGCTTGGATGTTAGCGGGAGGATACACGAGCAGTACTTC
cdr3_aa: CASSLDVSGRIHEQYF

cdr3_length: 13
d_call: NA
v_call: TRBV5-4
clone_size: NA
j_call: TRBJ2-3
cdr3_nt: TGTGCCAGCAGCTTTCCCCCTTCAGATACGCAGTATTTT
cdr3_aa: CASSFPPSDTQYF

cdr3_length: 15
d_call: NA
v_call: TRBV6-5
clone_size: NA
j_call: TRBJ2-4
cdr3_nt: TGTGCCAGCCTAAGGGAGACGGGGGCCAAAAACATTCAGTACTTC
cdr3_aa: CASLRETGAKNIQYF

cdr3_length: 13
d_call: NA
v_call: TRBV12-3/TRBV12-4
clone_size: NA
j_call: TRBJ2-2
cdr3_nt: TGTGCCAGCAAGCGATCAAAGACCGGGGAGCTGTTTTTT
cdr3_aa: CASKRSKTGELFF

cdr3_length: 18
d_call: TRBD1
v_call: TRBV5-1
clone_size: NA
j_call: TRBJ1-1
cdr3_nt: TGCGCCAGCAGCTTGGCCGGGGGACAGGGGGCCCGCGTCACTGAAGCTTTCTTT
cdr3_aa: CASSLAGGQGARVTEAFF

cdr3_length: 16
d_call: TRBD1
v_call: TRBV4-1
clone_size: NA
j_call: TRBJ2-7
cdr3_nt: TGCGCCAGCAGCCAAGCTTCGGGACAGGGTATTTACGAGCAGTACTTC
cdr3_aa: CASSQASGQGIYEQYF

cdr3_length: 16
d_call: TRBD1
v_call: TRBV6-2/TRBV6-3
clone_size: NA
j_call: TRBJ1-6
cdr3_nt: TGTGCCAGCAGATACCAGACCGGGACAGAGAATTCACCCCTCCACTTT
cdr3_aa: CASRYQTGTENSPLHF

cdr3_length: 16
d_call: NA
v_call: TRBV25-1
clone_size: NA
j_call: TRBJ1-6
cdr3_nt: TGTGCCAGCAGCCCCAGCGTGGGGGGGCTCGGATCACCCCTCCACTTT
cdr3_aa: CASSPSVGGLGSPLHF

cdr3_length: 18
d_call: NA
v_call: TRBV27
clone_size: few
j_call: TRBJ1-3
cdr3_nt: TGTGCCAGCAGTTTAACCGGGACACCATACCTCTCTGGAAACACCATATATTTT
cdr3_aa: CASSLTGTPYLSGNTIYF

cdr3_length: 17
d_call: TRBD1
v_call: TRBV5-6
clone_size: NA
j_call: TRBJ2-5
cdr3_nt: TGTGCCAGCAGCCCGAGTCCCGGGACAGGTTTCTCTAAGACCCAGTACTTC
cdr3_aa: CASSPSPGTGFSKTQYF

cdr3_length: 15
d_call: NA
v_call: TRBV29-1
clone_size: few
j_call: TRBJ1-1
cdr3_nt: TGCAGCGTTGAAGGGCCGCGGACACCATGGACTGAAGCTTTCTTT
cdr3_aa: CSVEGPRTPWTEAFF

cdr3_length: 12
d_call: TRBD1
v_call: TRBV11-1
clone_size: NA
j_call: TRBJ2-7
cdr3_nt: TGTGCCAGCAGCCGTACAGGGGTCGAGCAGTACTTC
cdr3_aa: CASSRTGVEQYF

cdr3_length: 15
d_call: TRBD1
v_call: TRBV5-8
clone_size: NA
j_call: TRBJ2-5
cdr3_nt: TGTGCCAGCAGCACGGGACAGGGGATTCGCGAGACCCAGTACTTC
cdr3_aa: CASSTGQGIRETQYF

cdr3_length: 16
d_call: TRBD1
v_call: TRBV5-4
clone_size: NA
j_call: TRBJ2-7
cdr3_nt: TGTGCCAGCAGGCAGGGGGGACAGGGGGCACCCTACGAGCAGTACTTC
cdr3_aa: CASRQGGQGAPYEQYF

cdr3_length: 16
d_call: NA
v_call: TRBV7-8
clone_size: few
j_call: TRBJ1-5
cdr3_nt: TGTGCCAGCAGCCAAATGTCCCGGGGGGAGGGGCAGCCCCAGCATTTT
cdr3_aa: CASSQMSRGEGQPQHF

cdr3_length: 15
d_call: TRBD2
v_call: TRBV30
clone_size: NA
j_call: TRBJ2-7
cdr3_nt: TGTGCCTGGAGGGAAGCGGGACTAGCGGTCTACGAGCAGTACTTC
cdr3_aa: CAWREAGLAVYEQYF

cdr3_length: 12
d_call: NA
v_call: TRBV5-6
clone_size: NA
j_call: TRBJ2-7
cdr3_nt: TGTGCCAGCAAGAACAGCAACTACGAGCAGTACTTC
cdr3_aa: CASKNSNYEQYF

cdr3_length: 14
d_call: NA
v_call: TRBV5-6
clone_size: NA
j_call: TRBJ2-7
cdr3_nt: TGTGCCAGCAGCTTGTTAGGGGACAAGTACGAGCAGTACTTC
cdr3_aa: CASSLLGDKYEQYF

cdr3_length: 16
d_call: TRBD1
v_call: TRBV5-6
clone_size: NA
j_call: TRBJ1-2
cdr3_nt: TGTGCCAGCAGCCGTACCGGACAGGGCTTTGTCTATGGCTACACCTTC
cdr3_aa: CASSRTGQGFVYGYTF

cdr3_length: 16
d_call: TRBD1
v_call: TRBV4-1
clone_size: few
j_call: TRBJ1-5
cdr3_nt: TGCGCCAGCAGCCCTAACCGTATGACAGGGGGCCAGCCCCAGCATTTT
cdr3_aa: CASSPNRMTGGQPQHF

cdr3_length: 16
d_call: TRBD2
v_call: TRBV30
clone_size: NA
j_call: TRBJ2-5
cdr3_nt: TGTGCCTGGAGTGTTCTCGGGGGGGGGCCGCTAGAGACCCAGTACTTC
cdr3_aa: CAWSVLGGGPLETQYF

cdr3_length: 18
d_call: TRBD2
v_call: TRBV5-1
clone_size: NA
j_call: TRBJ2-7
cdr3_nt: TGCGCCAGCAGCTTGACGGCGTCTCGGCTAGCGGAGTCCTACGAGCAGTACTTC
cdr3_aa: CASSLTASRLAESYEQYF

cdr3_length: 15
d_call: TRBD1
v_call: TRBV5-6
clone_size: NA
j_call: TRBJ1-1
cdr3_nt: TGTGCCAGCTACCGGTCGGGACAGAAGAACACTGAAGCTTTCTTT
cdr3_aa: CASYRSGQKNTEAFF

cdr3_length: 20
d_call: TRBD2
v_call: TRBV18
clone_size: NA
j_call: TRBJ2-2
cdr3_nt: TGTGCCAGCTCACTAACTAATGTAGCGGGGGCGATATCGAACACCGGGGAGCTGTTTTTT
cdr3_aa: CASSLTNVAGAISNTGELFF

cdr3_length: 16
d_call: TRBD1
v_call: TRBV3-1/TRBV3-2
clone_size: NA
j_call: TRBJ1-1
cdr3_nt: TGTGCCAGCAGCCAAGATCAGTCAGGGGGAAACACTGAAGCTTTCTTT
cdr3_aa: CASSQDQSGGNTEAFF

cdr3_length: 13
d_call: TRBD1
v_call: TRBV11-3
clone_size: few
j_call: TRBJ1-1
cdr3_nt: TGTGCCAGCAGCCAAACAGGGGTAACTGAAGCTTTCTTT
cdr3_aa: CASSQTGVTEAFF

cdr3_length: 14
d_call: NA
v_call: TRBV6-5
clone_size: NA
j_call: TRBJ1-6
cdr3_nt: TGTGCCAGCAACCGGTCGGGGGGCAGCTCACCCCTCCACTTT
cdr3_aa: CASNRSGGSSPLHF

cdr3_length: 16
d_call: TRBD2
v_call: TRBV10-2
clone_size: NA
j_call: TRBJ2-1
cdr3_nt: TGCGCCAGCAGTGACCCACCTAGCGGGGGGATCAATGAGCAGTTCTTC
cdr3_aa: CASSDPPSGGINEQFF

cdr3_length: 17
d_call: TRBD1
v_call: TRBV27
clone_size: NA
j_call: TRBJ1-1
cdr3_nt: TGTGCCAGCAGTGGAGGGACAGGGCAGACGATGAACACTGAAGCTTTCTTT
cdr3_aa: CASSGGTGQTMNTEAFF

cdr3_length: 11
d_call: NA
v_call: TRBV29-1
clone_size: NA
j_call: TRBJ2-3
cdr3_nt: TGCAGCGTTTATTCTTCTGATACGCAGTATTTT
cdr3_aa: CSVYSSDTQYF

cdr3_length: 13
d_call: NA
v_call: TRBV6-5
clone_size: NA
j_call: TRBJ1-3
cdr3_nt: TGTGCCAGCAGGAGGGACTCTGGAAACACCATATATTTT
cdr3_aa: CASRRDSGNTIYF

cdr3_length: 14
d_call: TRBD2
v_call: TRBV2
clone_size: NA
j_call: TRBJ2-1
cdr3_nt: TGTGCCAGCAGTAGGGAGGGACTACCCGATGAGCAGTTCTTC
cdr3_aa: CASSREGLPDEQFF

cdr3_length: 15
d_call: NA
v_call: TRBV5-4
clone_size: NA
j_call: TRBJ1-2
cdr3_nt: TGTGCCAGCAGCTTCGGAGTTTCAACTAACTATGGCTACACCTTC
cdr3_aa: CASSFGVSTNYGYTF

cdr3_length: 17
d_call: TRBD2
v_call: TRBV5-1
clone_size: NA
j_call: TRBJ2-5
cdr3_nt: TGCGCCAGCAGCCCGAGCGGGAGCGGGAGATTCCAAGAGACCCAGTACTTC
cdr3_aa: CASSPSGSGRFQETQYF

cdr3_length: 13
d_call: NA
v_call: TRBV19
clone_size: NA
j_call: TRBJ1-1
cdr3_nt: TGTGCCAGTAGTAACAACCTGAACACTGAAGCTTTCTTT
cdr3_aa: CASSNNLNTEAFF

cdr3_length: 13
d_call: NA
v_call: TRBV12-3/TRBV12-4
clone_size: NA
j_call: TRBJ2-1
cdr3_nt: TGTGCCAGCAGTTTATTGCGGTACAATGAGCAGTTCTTC
cdr3_aa: CASSLLRYNEQFF

cdr3_length: 16
d_call: NA
v_call: TRBV7-9
clone_size: NA
j_call: TRBJ1-6
cdr3_nt: TGTGCCAGCAGCTTGAAAGGGAGTTCCTATAATTCACCCCTCCACTTT
cdr3_aa: CASSLKGSSYNSPLHF

cdr3_length: 14
d_call: NA
v_call: TRBV6-2/TRBV6-3
clone_size: NA
j_call: TRBJ2-7
cdr3_nt: TGTGCCAGCAGTAACGAGTTTGACTCCTACGAGCAGTACTTC
cdr3_aa: CASSNEFDSYEQYF

cdr3_length: 14
d_call: TRBD1
v_call: TRBV13
clone_size: NA
j_call: TRBJ1-2
cdr3_nt: TGTGCCAGCAGCTTGACAGGGTCATTTAGGGGCTACACCTTC
cdr3_aa: CASSLTGSFRGYTF

cdr3_length: 14
d_call: NA
v_call: TRBV5-6
clone_size: NA
j_call: TRBJ1-6
cdr3_nt: TGTGCCAGCAGCTCGGAGGTTGGAAATTCACCCCTCCACTTT
cdr3_aa: CASSSEVGNSPLHF

cdr3_length: 13
d_call: NA
v_call: TRBV19
clone_size: NA
j_call: TRBJ1-2
cdr3_nt: TGTGCCAGTAACCGGGACAAAAATTATGGCTACACCTTC
cdr3_aa: CASNRDKNYGYTF

cdr3_length: 15
d_call: NA
v_call: TRBV3-1/TRBV3-2
clone_size: NA
j_call: TRBJ2-3
cdr3_nt: TGTGCCAGCAGCCATGGGGACACATACACAGATACGCAGTATTTT
cdr3_aa: CASSHGDTYTDTQYF

cdr3_length: 17
d_call: TRBD1
v_call: TRBV5-8
clone_size: NA
j_call: TRBJ1-4
cdr3_nt: TGTGCCAGCAGCTTGGCAGGACAGGCAGGAACTAATGAAAAACTGTTTTTT
cdr3_aa: CASSLAGQAGTNEKLFF

cdr3_length: 14
d_call: NA
v_call: TRBV5-1
clone_size: NA
j_call: TRBJ1-1
cdr3_nt: TGCGCCAGCAGCTTTTCCGGGATGAGCACTGAAGCTTTCTTT
cdr3_aa: CASSFSGMSTEAFF

cdr3_length: 15
d_call: NA
v_call: TRBV19
clone_size: NA
j_call: TRBJ1-5
cdr3_nt: TGTGCCAGTACCCTCGGGCAGGGCCGCAATCAGCCCCAGCATTTT
cdr3_aa: CASTLGQGRNQPQHF

cdr3_length: 15
d_call: NA
v_call: TRBV12-2
clone_size: NA
j_call: TRBJ1-1
cdr3_nt: TGTGCAAGTCGCTTAGACTACAGGGTGGGCACTGAAGCTTTCTTT
cdr3_aa: CASRLDYRVGTEAFF

cdr3_length: 16
d_call: TRBD1
v_call: TRBV4-2
clone_size: NA
j_call: TRBJ1-2
cdr3_nt: TGTGCCAGCAGCCAAGATAGGGGGACAGGGAGGGGTGGCTACACCTTC
cdr3_aa: CASSQDRGTGRGGYTF

cdr3_length: 15
d_call: NA
v_call: TRBV6-5
clone_size: NA
j_call: TRBJ2-7
cdr3_nt: TGTGCCAGCAGAAAAGACTCTTTAAGCTCCTACGAGCAGTACTTC
cdr3_aa: CASRKDSLSSYEQYF

cdr3_length: 16
d_call: NA
v_call: TRBV4-1
clone_size: NA
j_call: TRBJ1-1
cdr3_nt: TGCGCCAGCAGCCAAGATGGGGGGGGCGGCAACACTGAAGCTTTCTTT
cdr3_aa: CASSQDGGGGNTEAFF

cdr3_length: 13
d_call: TRBD1
v_call: TRBV29-1
clone_size: NA
j_call: TRBJ2-5
cdr3_nt: TGCAGCCTCTGGGGGGACAGGGCCCAGACCCAGTACTTC
cdr3_aa: CSLWGDRAQTQYF

cdr3_length: 14
d_call: TRBD1
v_call: TRBV6-6
clone_size: few
j_call: TRBJ1-4
cdr3_nt: TGTGCCAGCAGCCCCGGGACAGATAATGAAAAACTGTTTTTT
cdr3_aa: CASSPGTDNEKLFF